One sample yielded the 8 T cell receptor beta chains listed below, sequenced in a study of blood T cells in healthy people across ages. Next came a second PCR, run for about 7 to 12 cycles, which used a sample-barcoded 5' primer along with a J-beta primer mix. TCRdb used MiXCR to reprocess the 5' RACE reads, holding one entry per CDR3 protein. Of some 1.8 million distinct CDR3 sequences in the sample, about 39% were seen once. Sequencing was performed on blood. The source is a human donor in good health.

This clonotype appeared a few times. The rearrangement joins TRBV9 to TRBJ2-7; D is possibly TRBD1 (5 bases). The DNA end is more similar to TRBJ2-5, so the J call may be wrong. The CDR3 is 14 amino acids. Germline V lookup: CDR1 SGDLS, CDR2 YYNGEE. CDR3 loop: CASSVVGHQETQYF. CDR3 sequence (DNA): TGTGCCAGCAGCGTAGTGGGGCACCAAGAGACCCAGTACTTC.

This chain links TRBV20-1 with TRBJ1-4; D might be TRBD1 (6 bases). The CDR3 spans 12 residues. Per germline, CDR1 DFQATT and CDR2 SNEGSKA (reference sequence). Trimming left V 6 bases short and J 8 bases short, with 13 bases between. CDR3 residues: CSADSQGEKLFF. In nucleotides, the CDR3 is TGCAGTGCCGACTCCCAGGGGGAAAAACTGTTTTTT.

The chain uses TRBV5-1 and TRBJ2-7; D gene ambiguous. Germline CDR1 and CDR2: SGHRS and YFSETQ. Trimming removed 0 bases from V and 1 base from J, with 11 bases in between. This CDR3 region has 15 residues. This CDR3 reads CASSLGPVESYEQYF. CDR3 DNA: TGCGCCAGCAGCTTGGGACCGGTGGAGTCCTACGAGCAGTACTTC.

This chain joins TRBV29-1 and TRBJ1-1, with a tentative D call TRBD1 (5 bases). The CDR3 spans 13 residues. Trimming cost V 1 base and J 3 bases, with 9 bases left between them. Germline CDR1 reads SQVTM; CDR2 reads ANQGSEA. DNA of the CDR3: TGCAGCGTTGAAGTCTCAGGGCACACTGAAGCTTTCTTT. Residues: CSVEVSGHTEAFF.

This clonotype was seen more than once but under ten times. The V call is TRBV20-1, the J call TRBJ1-1; maybe TRBD1 (6 bases). The germline V gene encodes CDR1 DFQATT and CDR2 SNEGSKA (reference sequence). Trimming pared 2 bases from V and 7 bases from J, leaving 11 bases between. The CDR3 is made up of 12 amino acids. The CDR3 sequence is CSARQTGFEAFF. The DNA of the CDR3 is TGCAGTGCTAGACAAACAGGGTTTGAAGCTTTCTTT.

The V and J genes are TRBV11-1 and TRBJ2-1; D possibly matches TRBD1 or TRBD2 (7 bases each). Germline CDR1 reads SGHAT; CDR2 reads FQDESV (reference sequence). Trimming cost V 7 bases and J 12 bases, with 22 bases left between them. The CDR3 covers 14 residues. The CDR3 loop reads CASNQTQGGHGQFF. The CDR3 coding sequence is TGTGCCAGCAACCAGACGCAGGGGGGGCATGGGCAGTTCTTC.

Details on this clonotype: The conserved phenylalanine or tryptophan normally closing the CDR3 is absent here, so this likely arose from a read error. This chain uses TRBV20-1 with TRBJ2-1; 12 positions match TRBD2. CDR3 length: 16 residues. CDR1 is DFQATT, CDR2 SNEGSKA, per germline (reference sequence). Trimming cost V 1 base and J 7 bases; bases outside gene matches: 8. CDR3 sequence (DNA): TGCAGTGCTAGAGTTTACTCAGGACTAGCGGGGAATGAGCAGTTCTTA. Translation gives CSARVYSGLAGNEQFL.

V usage is TRBV5-1 and J usage is TRBJ1-2; 8 nucleotides align to TRBD1. This CDR3 has 16 residues. Losses at the gene ends were 0 bases for V and 3 bases for J; bases not matched to a gene: 7. Germline V gives CDR1 SGHRS, CDR2 YFSETQ. The DNA of the CDR3 is TGCGCCAGCAGCTTGGCGAGTCCGGGACAGGACTATGGCTACACCTTC. Its translation is CASSLASPGQDYGYTF.